Sequencing of this T cell receptor (beta chain) was carried out in a study of patients and donors after allogeneic stem cell transplantation. TCRdb passed the RT-PCR reads through MiXCR, listing each CDR3 protein once. This table holds under 200,000 distinct CDR3 sequences, roughly 31% found once. Germline values: CDR1 MNHEY, CDR2 SMNVEV (reference sequence). Trimming took 2 bases from V and 2 from J, leaving 10 bases between them. There are 14 residues in the CDR3. The clonotype was recovered from a human donor who was either an allogeneic HSCT recipient or a stem cell or donor lymphocyte infusion donor (not recorded which). It is not recorded whose cells these are; they may come from a transplant donor. The rearrangement links TRBV27 to TRBJ2-7, with TRBD1 as a possible D gene (5 bases). The sequencing input was blood, either unsorted or a sorted T cell fraction (not recorded which). This chain's CDR3 is CASSLMGPPYEQYF. Here the CDR3 DNA reads TGTGCCAGCAGTTTAATGGGGCCTCCCTACGAGCAGTACTTC.